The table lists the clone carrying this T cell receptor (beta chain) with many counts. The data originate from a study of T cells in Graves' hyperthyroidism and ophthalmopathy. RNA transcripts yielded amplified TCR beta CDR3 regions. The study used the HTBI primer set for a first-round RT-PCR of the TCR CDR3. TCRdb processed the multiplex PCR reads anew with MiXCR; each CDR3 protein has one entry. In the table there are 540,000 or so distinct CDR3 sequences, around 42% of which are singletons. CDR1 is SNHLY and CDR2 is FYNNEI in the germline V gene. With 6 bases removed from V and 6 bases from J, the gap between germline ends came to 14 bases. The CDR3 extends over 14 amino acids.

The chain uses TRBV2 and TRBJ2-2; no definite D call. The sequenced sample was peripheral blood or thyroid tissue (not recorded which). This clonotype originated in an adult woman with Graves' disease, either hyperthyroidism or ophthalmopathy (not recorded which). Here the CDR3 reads CASSHQIEAGELFF. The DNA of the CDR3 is TGTGCCAGCAGCCATCAGATCGAGGCCGGGGAGCTGTTTTTT.